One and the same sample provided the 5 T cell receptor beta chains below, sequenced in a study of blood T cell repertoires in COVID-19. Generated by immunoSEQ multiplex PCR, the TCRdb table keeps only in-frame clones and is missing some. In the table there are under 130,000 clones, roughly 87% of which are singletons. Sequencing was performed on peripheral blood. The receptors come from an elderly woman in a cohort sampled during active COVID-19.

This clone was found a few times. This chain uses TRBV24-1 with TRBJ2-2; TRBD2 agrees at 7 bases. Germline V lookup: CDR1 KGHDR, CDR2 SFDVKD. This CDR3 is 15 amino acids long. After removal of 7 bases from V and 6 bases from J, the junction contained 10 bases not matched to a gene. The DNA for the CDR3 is TGTGCCACCAGCCTCGGCGGGAGTCTCGCCGGGGAGCTGTTTTTT. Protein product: CATSLGGSLAGELFF.

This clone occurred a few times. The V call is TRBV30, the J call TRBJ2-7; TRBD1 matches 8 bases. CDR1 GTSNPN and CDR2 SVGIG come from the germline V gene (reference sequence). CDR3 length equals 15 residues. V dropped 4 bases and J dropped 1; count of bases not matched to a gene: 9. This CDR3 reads CAWNQGAVSSYEQYF. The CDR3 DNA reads TGTGCCTGGAATCAGGGGGCCGTTTCATCCTACGAGCAGTACTTC.

CDR3 residues: CASSRGAISYEQYF. The CDR3 DNA reads as TGTGCCAGCAGCCGTGGGGCCATCTCCTACGAGCAGTACTTC. The chain carries TRBV3-1 (or the pseudogene TRBV3-2) and TRBJ2-7, with a tentative D call TRBD1 (5 bases). Deletions cut 4 bases from V and 0 bases from J, with 10 bases between. This CDR3 has 14 amino acids. Germline lookup yields CDR1 LGHDT and CDR2 YNNKEL (reference sequence).

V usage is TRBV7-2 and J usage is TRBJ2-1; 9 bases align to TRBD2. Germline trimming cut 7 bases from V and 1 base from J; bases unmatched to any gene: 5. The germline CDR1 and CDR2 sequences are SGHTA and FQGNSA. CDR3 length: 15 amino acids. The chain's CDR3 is CASTAGGPSYNEQFF. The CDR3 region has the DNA TGTGCCAGCACTGCGGGGGGGCCTTCCTACAATGAGCAGTTCTTC.

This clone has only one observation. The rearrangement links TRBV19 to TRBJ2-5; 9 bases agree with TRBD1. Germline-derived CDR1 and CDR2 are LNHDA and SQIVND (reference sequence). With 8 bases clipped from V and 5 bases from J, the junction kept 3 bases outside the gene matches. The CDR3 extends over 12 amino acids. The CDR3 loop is CASGTGRETQYF. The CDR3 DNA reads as TGTGCCAGTGGGACAGGGAGGGAGACCCAGTACTTC.